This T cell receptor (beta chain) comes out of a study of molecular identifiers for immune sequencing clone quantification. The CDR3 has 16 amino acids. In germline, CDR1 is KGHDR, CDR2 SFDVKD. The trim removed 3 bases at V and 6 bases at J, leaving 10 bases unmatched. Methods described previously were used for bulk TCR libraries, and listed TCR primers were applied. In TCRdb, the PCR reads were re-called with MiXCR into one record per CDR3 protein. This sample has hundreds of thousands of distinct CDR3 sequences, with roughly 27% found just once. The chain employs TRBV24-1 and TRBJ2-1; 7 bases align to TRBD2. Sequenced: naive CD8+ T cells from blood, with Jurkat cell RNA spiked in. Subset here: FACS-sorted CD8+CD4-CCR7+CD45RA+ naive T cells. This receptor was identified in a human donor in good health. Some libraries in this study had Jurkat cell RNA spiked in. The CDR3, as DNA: TGTGCCACCAGTGATGAGACTTGGGGGGGGTGCAATGAGCAGTTCTTC. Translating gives CATSDETWGGCNEQFF.